This TCR beta chain was documented in a study of T cell repertoires in cytomegalovirus infection. Across the whole study: Public TCR beta signature analysis indicated the presence of both CMV infection and matching HLA type. Whole-study findings and limits: CMV-specific TCR beta clonotypes restricted by HLA-C were the ones dominating the ex vivo response. Carriers of CMV and the relevant HLA type were discriminated by public TCR beta frequency.

TCRdb used MiXCR to reprocess the reads, holding one entry per CDR3 protein. The sample includes under 600,000 distinct CDR3 sequences, about 15% of them seen just once. The CDR3 consists of 14 residues. Trimming took off 4 bases at V and 0 bases at J, with 9 bases between the two ends. Germline CDR1 is MDHEN and CDR2 is SYDVKM. Only a few counts were recorded for this clonotype. As yet, its antigen is unknown. This sequence was found in a human donor in good health (CMV status not recorded). Some clones in this sample may be carry-over from other donors' samples. The chain is built from TRBV28 and TRBJ1-2; D remains unclear. Specimen: CD8+ T cells from PBMCs. The CDR3 coding sequence is TGTGCCAGCAGTTCCGGACGGGCTAACTATGGCTACACCTTC. It is translated as CASSSGRANYGYTF.